This entry lists 5 T cell receptor beta chains sequenced from one sample in a study of OX40 agonist ivuxolimab in advanced cancers. The method was immunoSEQ multiplex PCR; TCRdb's version includes in-frame clones alone and lacks a portion of them. There are tens of thousands of clones in the sample; roughly 84% occur only once, and 2% to 2.5% lies in the top ten. The input for sequencing was CD4+ or CD8+ T cells sorted from blood, taken in a trial of the OX40 agonist ivuxolimab. These receptor sequences come from an adult with an advanced solid tumor such as melanoma, head and neck, liver or kidney cancer.

This clone occurred once. The rearrangement joins TRBV28 to TRBJ1-2; no definite D call. The CDR3 is 13 amino acids. The V end was cut by 3 bases, the J end by 2 bases, with 7 bases between. The V gene's germline CDR1 is MDHEN and CDR2 SYDVKM. The CDR3 DNA reads as TGTGCCAGCAGTTTTGGGCAGAACTATGGCTACACCTTC. Its translation: CASSFGQNYGYTF.

For this clone: A much larger clone differs by one base, so this may be a read error. The chain recombines TRBV4-2 with TRBJ2-5, with a tentative D call TRBD1 (5 bases). Trimming left V 5 bases short and J 7 bases short, with 17 bases between. CDR1 and CDR2 (germline): LGHNA, YNFKEQ. There are 14 residues in the CDR3. The CDR3 loop reads CASSLGVGLGTQYF. In DNA form, the CDR3 reads TGTGCCAGCAGCTTAGGGGTGGGTCTCGGGACCCAGTACTTC.

This chain connects TRBV5-4 to TRBJ2-1, with D tentatively TRBD2 (5 bases). V was clipped by 5 bases and J by 6 bases, with 12 bases between them. CDR3 length: 13 residues. CDR1 is SGHNT, CDR2 YYREEE, per germline (reference sequence). This CDR3 reads CASSSDRGNEQFF. DNA for the CDR3: TGTGCCAGCAGTTCAGACCGGGGCAATGAGCAGTTCTTC. Full variable domain (missing parts from reference TRBV5-4 and TRBJ2-1): ETGVTQSPTHLIKTRGQQVTLRCSSQSGHNTVSWYQQALGQGPQFIFQYYREEENGRGNFPPRFSGLQFPNYSSELNVNALELDDSALYLCASSSDRGNEQFFGPGTRLTVL.

This clone was counted a single time. V and J are TRBV7-2 and TRBJ2-5; D is possibly TRBD1 or TRBD2 (6 bases each). The CDR3 totals 15 residues. V lost 1 base and J 4 bases, leaving 13 bases between the germline ends. Germline V lookup: CDR1 SGHTA, CDR2 FQGNSA. Written as DNA, the CDR3 is TGTGCCAGCAGCTTAGTAAAAGGGGGAGGAGAGACCCAGTACTTC. It codes for CASSLVKGGGETQYF.

This clone was detected only once. The genes are TRBV30 and TRBJ2-2; 11 nucleotides match TRBD2. Germline values: CDR1 GTSNPN, CDR2 SVGIG (reference sequence). CDR3 length: 16 residues. Losses at the gene ends were 3 bases for V and 7 bases for J; bases not matched to a gene: 10. The CDR3 reads CAWSPDSGGAFGELFF. The CDR3 coding sequence is TGTGCCTGGAGCCCCGATAGCGGGGGGGCCTTCGGGGAGCTGTTTTTT.